This is a list of T cell receptor beta chains from one sample in a study of blood T cell repertoires in COVID-19. This table comes from immunoSEQ multiplex PCR, and its TCRdb copy is limited to in-frame clones, with some not included. The profile shows hundreds of thousands of clones, under 90% of them singletons. Sequenced: peripheral blood. The receptor source for this set is a man aged 50 to 60 with COVID-19, enrolled during active disease. Each CDR3 is given with its conserved first and last residue. Fields, in order: CDR3 protein, CDR3 DNA, D gene, clone size, V gene, J gene. A D gene is named only where the DNA matches it firmly. Expanded clones get a size class; other rows say once, few or many, or leave the size out.

CDR3aa: CASSLGGLKHYEQYF
CDR3nt: TGTGCCAGCAGTTTGGGGGGACTTAAACACTACGAGCAGTACTTC
d_gene: .
abundance: .
v_gene: TRBV27
j_gene: TRBJ2-7

CDR3aa: CASSKQGAGSYEQYF
CDR3nt: TGTGCCAGCAGCAAACAGGGGGCCGGTTCCTACGAGCAGTACTTC
d_gene: TRBD1
abundance: .
v_gene: TRBV7-2
j_gene: TRBJ2-7

CDR3aa: CASSLGTSGRDNEQFF
CDR3nt: TGTGCCAGCAGCCTGGGGACTAGCGGGAGGGACAATGAGCAGTTCTTC
d_gene: TRBD2
abundance: .
v_gene: TRBV4-2
j_gene: TRBJ2-1

CDR3aa: CASSSTDAGTGGNGELFF
CDR3nt: TGTGCCAGCAGCTCAACCGATGCCGGGACAGGGGGTAACGGGGAGCTGTTTTTT
d_gene: TRBD1
abundance: .
v_gene: TRBV7-9
j_gene: TRBJ2-2

CDR3aa: CASSVEGQSGNTIYF
CDR3nt: TGTGCCAGCAGCGTAGAGGGACAGTCTGGAAACACCATATATTTT
d_gene: TRBD1
abundance: few
v_gene: TRBV9
j_gene: TRBJ1-3

CDR3aa: CASSGRARRFSYNEQFF
CDR3nt: TGTGCCAGTAGCGGGAGGGCCCGCAGGTTTTCCTACAATGAGCAGTTCTTC
d_gene: TRBD2
abundance: .
v_gene: TRBV2
j_gene: TRBJ2-1

CDR3aa: CASQPQGAYGELFF
CDR3nt: TGTGCCTCACAACCACAGGGGGCGTACGGGGAGCTGTTTTTT
d_gene: TRBD1
abundance: .
v_gene: TRBV30
j_gene: TRBJ2-2

CDR3aa: CASKEKTGDAREAFF
CDR3nt: TGTGCCAGTAAAGAGAAGACAGGGGACGCGAGAGAAGCTTTCTTT
d_gene: TRBD1
abundance: .
v_gene: TRBV19
j_gene: TRBJ1-1

CDR3aa: CASTGSGLAGPQHF
CDR3nt: TGTGCCAGCACTGGGTCGGGACTCGCTGGGCCCCAGCATTTT
d_gene: .
abundance: .
v_gene: TRBV2
j_gene: TRBJ1-5

CDR3aa: CASSWRQGSSGANVLTF
CDR3nt: TGCGCCAGCAGCTGGCGACAGGGATCCTCTGGGGCCAACGTCCTGACTTTC
d_gene: TRBD1
abundance: once
v_gene: TRBV5-1
j_gene: TRBJ2-6

CDR3aa: CASSSGQGAATEAFF
CDR3nt: TGTGCCAGCAGTTCAGGACAGGGGGCTGCCACTGAAGCTTTCTTT
d_gene: TRBD1
abundance: .
v_gene: TRBV27
j_gene: TRBJ1-1

CDR3aa: CASSQVFGNTIYF
CDR3nt: TGTGCCAGCAGCCAAGTCTTTGGAAACACCATATATTTT
d_gene: .
abundance: .
v_gene: TRBV3-1/TRBV3-2
j_gene: TRBJ1-3

CDR3aa: CASRPFSGGPYEQYF
CDR3nt: TGTGCCAGCAGACCCTTCAGCGGGGGTCCCTACGAGCAGTACTTC
d_gene: TRBD2
abundance: .
v_gene: TRBV7-9
j_gene: TRBJ2-7

CDR3aa: CASSPQGFAYEQYF
CDR3nt: TGTGCCAGCAGCCCACAGGGTTTTGCCTACGAGCAGTACTTC
d_gene: .
abundance: .
v_gene: TRBV5-6
j_gene: TRBJ2-7

CDR3aa: CASSLGQGVPEQYF
CDR3nt: TGTGCCAGCAGCTTAGGACAGGGAGTACCCGAGCAGTACTTC
d_gene: TRBD1
abundance: once
v_gene: TRBV7-9
j_gene: TRBJ2-7

CDR3aa: CASSLWGKEKLFF
CDR3nt: TGTGCCAGCAGCTTATGGGGCAAAGAAAAACTGTTTTTT
d_gene: .
abundance: .
v_gene: TRBV7-9
j_gene: TRBJ1-4

CDR3aa: CASSLYGGIAYEQYF
CDR3nt: TGTGCCAGCAGCTTATACGGGGGAATTGCCTACGAGCAGTACTTC
d_gene: .
abundance: .
v_gene: TRBV7-8
j_gene: TRBJ2-7

CDR3aa: CASSHRTDGGPQHF
CDR3nt: TGTGCCAGCAGCCACCGGACAGATGGGGGGCCCCAGCATTTT
d_gene: .
abundance: once
v_gene: TRBV6-5
j_gene: TRBJ1-5

CDR3aa: CASSLAAGTNTEAFF
CDR3nt: TGCGCCAGCAGCTTGGCGGCAGGGACAAACACTGAAGCTTTCTTT
d_gene: .
abundance: once
v_gene: TRBV5-1
j_gene: TRBJ1-1

CDR3aa: CASSLETTNYGYTF
CDR3nt: TGTGCCAGCAGCTTAGAGACAACTAACTATGGCTACACCTTC
d_gene: .
abundance: .
v_gene: TRBV7-9
j_gene: TRBJ1-2

CDR3aa: CASSLTGGSYNEQFF
CDR3nt: TGCGCCAGCAGCTTGACAGGGGGCTCCTACAATGAGCAGTTCTTC
d_gene: TRBD1
abundance: .
v_gene: TRBV5-1
j_gene: TRBJ2-1

CDR3aa: CASSFSPGTGSTEAFF
CDR3nt: TGTGCCAGCAGCTTCTCCCCCGGGACAGGGAGTACTGAAGCTTTCTTT
d_gene: TRBD1
abundance: .
v_gene: TRBV5-5
j_gene: TRBJ1-1

CDR3aa: CASSLLGLAEETQYF
CDR3nt: TGTGCCAGCAGCTTATTGGGACTAGCGGAAGAGACCCAGTACTTC
d_gene: TRBD2
abundance: few
v_gene: TRBV7-9
j_gene: TRBJ2-5

CDR3aa: CASSSFRGYNEKLFF
CDR3nt: TGTGCCAGCAGCTCGTTCCGCGGGTATAATGAAAAACTGTTTTTT
d_gene: .
abundance: .
v_gene: TRBV6-2/TRBV6-3
j_gene: TRBJ1-4